The T cell receptor (beta chain) under discussion was sequenced for a study of neurological immune-mediated disorders. TCRdb called the 5' RACE reads again in MiXCR, with one record for every CDR3 protein. The sample gives about 44,000 distinct CDR3 sequences, 20% to 25% of which show up once; approximately 4.3% is in the top ten. The CDR3 has 16 residues. In germline, CDR1 is SGHRS, CDR2 YFSETQ. V lost 4 bases and J lost 2, with 16 bases in between. General study points: Multiple sclerosis patients had less TCR clonal expansion than even healthy controls, unlike HTLV-1-associated myelopathy.

The time point: technical triplicate 3. This clonotype was counted at least ten times. Its antigen is not known. This TCR was sampled from a man aged 55 to 69 with HTLV-1-associated myelopathy (HAM/TSP). The chain recombines TRBV5-1 with TRBJ2-1; D is unresolved. Sequenced input: PBMCs. The CDR3 here is CASSLPAGEPYNEQFF. The CDR3 coding sequence is TGCGCCAGCAGCCTTCCAGCAGGAGAACCCTACAATGAGCAGTTCTTC.